A selection of T cell receptor beta chains follows, all from one sample in a study of T-cell reconstitution after alpha-beta-depleted transplantation in children. TCRdb processed the PCR reads anew with MiXCR; each CDR3 protein has one entry. Of 580,000 or so distinct CDR3 sequences listed, more than 20% are singletons. The input for sequencing was PBMCs, mostly from graft donor cells, taken 360 days after TCRalphabeta/CD19-depleted stem cell transplant. Receptors were obtained from a boy under two years old who had a stem cell transplant for acute myeloid leukemia, so the T cells may come from the graft donor. CDR3s include the opening cysteine and the closing phenylalanine or tryptophan. The order of the fields is V gene, J gene, clone size, D gene, CDR3 protein, CDR3 DNA. D genes are given only for firm matches. The listing skips clone size in some rows; elsewhere it reads once, few, many or a size class.

>TRBV15|TRBJ2-4|once|.
CATSTRDRPKNIQYF
TGTGCCACCAGCACCCGAGACAGACCGAAAAACATTCAGTACTTC
>TRBV12-3/TRBV12-4|TRBJ1-5|.|TRBD1
CASRDRGTNQPQHF
TGTGCCAGCAGGGACAGGGGGACAAATCAGCCCCAGCATTTT
>TRBV27|TRBJ2-1|.|.
CASNPVAEYNEQFF
TGTGCCAGCAATCCGGTAGCGGAATACAATGAGCAGTTCTTC
>TRBV27|TRBJ2-1|few|TRBD1
CASRKTGTGANEQFF
TGTGCCAGCAGAAAGACCGGGACAGGTGCCAATGAGCAGTTCTTC
>TRBV10-3|TRBJ2-3|.|TRBD1
CATQWGQGSPDTQYF
TGTGCCACTCAGTGGGGACAGGGGTCCCCAGATACGCAGTATTTT
>TRBV4-2|TRBJ2-3|many|TRBD2
CASSQEVAGGLDTQYF
TGTGCCAGCAGCCAAGAGGTAGCGGGGGGGTTAGATACGCAGTATTTT
>TRBV29-1|TRBJ2-6|few|.
CSVRVSGANVLTF
TGCAGCGTTCGGGTTTCTGGGGCCAACGTCCTGACTTTC
>TRBV20-1|TRBJ1-1|.|.
CSASRRQFTEAFF
TGCAGTGCTAGCCGGAGACAATTCACTGAAGCTTTCTTT
>TRBV12-3/TRBV12-4|TRBJ2-7|.|TRBD2
CASSLGTINEQYF
TGTGCCAGCAGTTTGGGGACTATCAACGAGCAGTACTTC
>TRBV6-5|TRBJ1-2|many|TRBD1
CASSYSYGQGWASNYGYTF
TGTGCCAGCAGTTACTCCTACGGACAGGGCTGGGCGTCCAACTATGGCTACACCTTC
>TRBV12-3/TRBV12-4|TRBJ2-7|.|.
CASSFGDITYEQYF
TGTGCCAGCAGTTTCGGGGACATAACCTACGAGCAGTACTTC
>TRBV12-5|TRBJ2-1|few|.
CASAMRGPEQFF
TGTGCTAGTGCCATGAGAGGGCCGGAGCAGTTCTTC
>TRBV11-2|TRBJ1-3|.|.
CASSLSYRITGNTIYF
TGTGCCAGCAGCTTATCCTACAGGATTACTGGAAACACCATATATTTT
>TRBV4-1|TRBJ2-3|.|.
CASSQVWAGVTDTQYF
TGCGCCAGCAGCCAAGTATGGGCGGGCGTTACAGATACGCAGTATTTT
>TRBV20-1|TRBJ2-1|.|.
CSASKKDEQFF
TGCAGTGCGTCGAAAAAGGATGAGCAGTTCTTC
>TRBV7-2|TRBJ2-7|few|TRBD1
CASSPQGWGSYEQYF
TGTGCCAGCAGCCCACAGGGGTGGGGATCCTACGAGCAGTACTTC
>TRBV29-1|TRBJ1-1|many|.
CSATLNTEAFF
TGCAGCGCGACACTGAACACTGAAGCTTTCTTT
>TRBV28|TRBJ2-5|many|.
CATYPGGWGETQYF
TGTGCCACCTACCCGGGGGGCTGGGGTGAGACCCAGTACTTC
>TRBV5-1|TRBJ2-1|.|.
CASSLDKQEFEQFF
TGCGCCAGCAGCTTAGACAAACAGGAATTTGAGCAGTTCTTC
>TRBV5-5|TRBJ2-1|.|TRBD1
CASSLQIRGNEQFF
TGTGCCAGCAGCCTACAAATCAGGGGGAATGAGCAGTTCTTC
>TRBV6-5|TRBJ1-3|many|.
CASSRRGTIYF
TGTGCCAGCAGCCGCCGGGGCACCATATATTTT
>TRBV20-1|TRBJ2-3|many|TRBD1
CSATDRGPTDTQYF
TGCAGTGCTACGGACAGGGGCCCTACAGATACGCAGTATTTT
>TRBV20-1|TRBJ2-1|many|TRBD1
CSAISGDRSYNEQFF
TGCAGTGCTATATCCGGGGACAGGTCCTACAATGAGCAGTTCTTC
>TRBV27|TRBJ2-2|many|.
CASSPRPLTGELFF
TGTGCCAGCAGTCCGCGCCCGTTGACCGGGGAGCTGTTTTTT
>TRBV7-9|TRBJ1-2|.|.
CASSPDTANYGYTF
TGTGCCAGCAGCCCCGATACGGCTAACTATGGCTACACCTTC
>TRBV7-9|TRBJ2-5|.|.
CASSLGGPRQETQYF
TGTGCCAGCAGCTTAGGCGGCCCTCGCCAAGAGACCCAGTACTTC
>TRBV6-5|TRBJ2-1|.|TRBD1
CASGGQTNEQFF
TGTGCCAGCGGGGGACAGACCAATGAGCAGTTCTTC
>TRBV6-5|TRBJ2-3|few|.
CASSTPGPENTDTQYF
TGTGCCAGCAGTACTCCGGGACCAGAGAACACAGATACGCAGTATTTT
>TRBV7-9|TRBJ1-3|many|.
CASRGQSGNTIYF
TGTGCCAGCAGAGGACAGTCTGGAAACACCATATATTTT
>TRBV29-1|TRBJ2-5|.|TRBD2
CSVELAGGRETQYF
TGCAGCGTGGAACTAGCGGGGGGGCGGGAGACCCAGTACTTC
>TRBV20-1|TRBJ2-2|.|TRBD2
CSARVAGATGTGELFF
TGCAGTGCTAGAGTAGCGGGGGCCACGGGGACCGGGGAGCTGTTTTTT
>TRBV21-1|TRBJ1-2|few|.
CASSKGWDSVPNYGYTF
TGTGCCAGCAGCAAGGGTTGGGACAGCGTTCCTAACTATGGCTACACCTTC
>TRBV6-5|TRBJ2-3|.|TRBD2
CASSYSLLAESTDTQYF
TGTGCCAGCAGTTACTCGTTACTAGCGGAAAGCACAGATACGCAGTATTTT
>TRBV20-1|TRBJ2-5|many|TRBD2
CSATSGGAAETQYF
TGCAGTGCCACATCGGGGGGGGCAGCGGAGACCCAGTACTTC
>TRBV11-2|TRBJ2-3|few|TRBD2
CASSSGLAGAFSTDTQYF
TGTGCCAGCAGCTCTGGACTAGCGGGGGCCTTTAGCACAGATACGCAGTATTTT
>TRBV29-1|TRBJ1-1|.|.
CSDLWGTEAFF
TGCAGCGACCTATGGGGCACTGAAGCTTTCTTT
>TRBV12-3/TRBV12-4|TRBJ1-1|many|.
CASSPSRLPWGEAFF
TGTGCCAGCAGTCCCTCCCGGCTACCTTGGGGTGAAGCTTTCTTT
>TRBV12-3/TRBV12-4|TRBJ1-1|many|.
CASSSGLGGADTEAFF
TGTGCCAGCAGCTCGGGGTTGGGGGGCGCAGACACTGAAGCTTTCTTT
>TRBV5-1|TRBJ2-1|.|TRBD1
CASSPGQGIKTTGEQFF
TGCGCCAGCAGCCCAGGACAGGGAATAAAGACTACAGGTGAGCAGTTCTTC
>TRBV19|TRBJ1-6|few|.
CASSPRGRYNSPLHF
TGTGCCAGTAGTCCCCGGGGCCGCTATAATTCACCCCTCCACTTT
>TRBV20-1|TRBJ1-5|.|.
CSARRTGTNQPQHF
TGCAGTGCTAGACGAACAGGAACCAATCAGCCCCAGCATTTT
>TRBV13|TRBJ2-5|.|TRBD1
CASSPPGQKETQYF
TGTGCCAGCAGCCCCCCGGGACAGAAGGAGACCCAGTACTTC
>TRBV20-1|TRBJ2-1|few|.
CSATNSYNEQFF
TGCAGTGCTACAAACAGCTACAATGAGCAGTTCTTC
>TRBV20-1|TRBJ1-5|.|TRBD1
CSALGQGRGYSNQPQHF
TGCAGTGCCCTCGGACAGGGGCGCGGGTATAGCAATCAGCCCCAGCATTTT
>TRBV3-1|TRBJ2-5|many|.
CASSQDVETQYF
TGTGCCAGCAGCCAAGATGTCGAGACCCAGTACTTC
>TRBV20-1|TRBJ2-1|few|.
CSASGQSYNEQFF
TGCAGTGCCTCGGGACAATCCTACAATGAGCAGTTCTTC
>TRBV24-1|TRBJ2-1|many|TRBD1
CATSDFRGPTYNEQFF
TGTGCCACCAGTGATTTCAGGGGGCCTACCTACAATGAGCAGTTCTTC
>TRBV15|TRBJ1-2|many|TRBD1
CATSQGANYGYTF
TGTGCCACCAGCCAGGGGGCGAACTATGGCTACACCTTC
>TRBV20-1|TRBJ1-5|many|TRBD1
CSARDPGTVPIQPQHF
TGCAGTGCTAGAGATCCCGGGACAGTACCCATTCAGCCCCAGCATTTT
>TRBV6-5|TRBJ1-6|many|TRBD1
CASTLTSGQGNSPLHF
TGTGCCAGCACCTTAACGTCGGGACAGGGTAATTCACCCCTCCACTTT
>TRBV5-1|TRBJ1-1|.|TRBD1
CASRSGQENTEAFF
TGCGCCAGCAGGTCGGGACAGGAGAACACTGAAGCTTTCTTT
>TRBV29-1|TRBJ2-5|few|.
CSVGLDFQETQYF
TGCAGCGTTGGGTTGGACTTTCAAGAGACCCAGTACTTC
>TRBV11-2|TRBJ1-4|many|.
CASSLAVGWEKLFF
TGTGCCAGCAGTCTCGCAGTGGGATGGGAAAAACTGTTTTTT